What follows are 17 T cell receptor beta chains derived from one specimen sequenced in a study of OX40 agonist ivuxolimab in advanced cancers. Sequencing used immunoSEQ multiplex PCR; TCRdb keeps in-frame clones, though not all of them. The table has 85,000 to 95,000 clones, about 91% seen once. Sample: CD4+ or CD8+ T cells sorted from blood, taken in a trial of the OX40 agonist ivuxolimab. All receptors derive from an adult with an advanced solid tumor such as melanoma, head and neck, liver or kidney cancer.

The V and J genes are TRBV27 and TRBJ1-1; TRBD1 aligns across 7 bases. Looked up from germline, CDR1 is MNHEY and CDR2 is SMNVEV (reference sequence). The J segment lost 0 bases and the V segment lost 6 bases, leaving 10 bases of the junction unmatched. The CDR3 covers 16 residues. The CDR3 sequence is CASRRNTGAMNTEAFF. As DNA, the CDR3 is TGTGCCAGCAGGAGAAATACAGGGGCCATGAACACTGAAGCTTTCTTT.

The V and J genes are TRBV5-6 and TRBJ2-5; D is unresolved. With 1 base removed from V and 2 bases from J, the gap between germline ends came to 6 bases. Germline CDR1 reads SGHDT; CDR2 reads YYEEEE. This CDR3 comprises 13 residues. The CDR3 coding sequence is TGTGCCAGCAGCTTGTCAGGTCAAGAGACCCAGTACTTC. As protein: CASSLSGQETQYF.

The chain recombines TRBV5-1 with TRBJ2-1; 9 positions agree with TRBD2. The CDR3 sequence is 16 residues long. With 3 bases clipped from V and 5 bases from J, the junction kept 9 bases outside the gene matches. Germline CDR1 and CDR2: SGHRS and YFSETQ. CDR3 protein: CASSSRSGRWNNEQFF. The CDR3 nucleotides are TGCGCCAGCAGCTCTAGAAGCGGGAGGTGGAACAATGAGCAGTTCTTC.

This chain joins TRBV30 and TRBJ2-3; TRBD1 aligns across 7 bases. The CDR3 contains 13 residues. After removal of 3 bases from V and 6 bases from J, the junction contained 6 bases not matched to a gene. Germline V gene data show CDR1 as GTSNPN and CDR2 as SVGIG (reference sequence). Written as DNA, the CDR3 is TGTGCCTGGAGAGTACAGGGGTCTGATACGCAGTATTTT. Translating gives CAWRVQGSDTQYF.

The gene calls are TRBV5-4 and TRBJ2-5; TRBD2 matches 10 bases. The V and J ends lost 4 bases and 5 bases, in that order; junction bases with no gene match: 11. This CDR3 has 16 residues. Germline values: CDR1 SGHNT, CDR2 YYREEE (reference sequence). The CDR3 DNA follows: TGTGCCAGCAGCAAGTCTAGCGGGAGCGGAGGTGAGACCCAGTACTTC. It specifies CASSKSSGSGGETQYF.

V gene TRBV19 combines with J gene TRBJ2-3; possibly TRBD2 for D (5 bases). Germline-derived CDR1 and CDR2 are LNHDA and SQIVND (reference sequence). V was cut by 2 bases and J by 3 bases, with 6 bases left in between. The CDR3 spans 13 residues. The CDR3: CASSILATDTQYF. The CDR3 bases are TGTGCCAGTAGTATACTAGCAACAGATACGCAGTATTTT. The variable domain in full, completed from reference TRBV19 and TRBJ2-3, reads DGGITQSPKYLFRKEGQNVTLSCEQNLNHDAMYWYRQDPGQGLRLIYYSQIVNDFQKGDIAEGYSVSREKKESFPLTVTSAQKNPTAFYLCASSILATDTQYFGPGTRLTVL.

V is TRBV4-3 and J is TRBJ1-5; perhaps TRBD1 as D (5 bases). V dropped 1 base and J dropped 0 bases, with 7 bases sitting between them. The CDR3 extends over 15 amino acids. Germline V gene lookup returns CDR1 LGHNA and CDR2 YSLEER. The CDR3 region is CASSQGQYSNQPQHF. In DNA form, the CDR3 reads TGCGCCAGCAGCCAAGGACAGTATAGCAATCAGCCCCAGCATTTT.

The V call is TRBV7-2, the J call TRBJ2-5; no clear D. Trimming stripped 3 bases from V and 2 bases from J, with 10 bases between. The germline CDR1 and CDR2 sequences are SGHTA and FQGNSA. This CDR3 contains 14 residues. CDR3 in DNA: TGTGCCAGCAGCTTGTTTGCTGGGCAAGAGACCCAGTACTTC. Translation: CASSLFAGQETQYF.

The genes are TRBV6-1 and TRBJ2-1, with D unresolved. The germline V gene encodes CDR1 MNHNS and CDR2 SASEGT. The CDR3 is 13 residues long. Trimming removed 0 bases at V and 7 bases at J, with 7 bases between. For the CDR3, the DNA is TGTGCCAGCAGTGAAGCGGGAAGAAATGAGCAGTTCTTC. Encoded protein: CASSEAGRNEQFF.

The chain has TRBV27 and TRBJ2-1; maybe TRBD2 (6 bases). CDR1 is MNHEY and CDR2 is SMNVEV in the germline V gene (reference sequence). V lost 3 bases and J lost 4, with 13 bases in between. The CDR3 totals 15 residues. For the CDR3, the DNA is TGTGCCAGCAGTTTTAGTTTAGCGGAATACAATGAGCAGTTCTTC. This translates into CASSFSLAEYNEQFF.

The chain joins TRBV6-1 to TRBJ2-1; 10 bases are shared with TRBD2. J was trimmed by 3 bases and V by 7 bases; bases with no gene match: 6. The germline gives CDR1 MNHNS, CDR2 SASEGT. This CDR3 has 15 amino acids. The CDR3 DNA follows: TGTGCCAGCATTAGAGCGGGGGGGTTCTACAATGAGCAGTTCTTC. Its protein is CASIRAGGFYNEQFF.

The chain joins TRBV28 to TRBJ1-2; maybe TRBD1 (5 bases). V lost 6 bases to trimming and J lost 2 bases, with 19 bases between them. The CDR3 is 16 amino acids. Germline V lookup: CDR1 MDHEN, CDR2 SYDVKM. CDR3 nucleotide sequence: TGTGCCAGCAGCGGTACAGGCTCAGCTAGGAACTATGGCTACACCTTC. Its protein is CASSGTGSARNYGYTF.

The chain combines TRBV19 with TRBJ1-5; weak D call: TRBD1 (5 bases). Trimming cost V 8 bases and J 0 bases, with 14 bases left between them. There are 15 residues in the CDR3. Germline V gene lookup returns CDR1 LNHDA and CDR2 SQIVND (reference sequence). The CDR3 loop is CASSSGRLSNQPQHF. The CDR3, as DNA: TGTGCCAGTTCGTCGGGACGGCTTAGCAATCAGCCCCAGCATTTT.

The J gene is TRBJ2-5, the V gene TRBV28; TRBD1 agrees at 7 bases. CDR1 and CDR2 from the germline V gene are MDHEN and SYDVKM. The CDR3 is 13 amino acids. J gave up 4 bases and V 3 bases, and 2 bases lay outside the gene matches. This CDR3 reads CASSFNRGETQYF. The CDR3 region has the DNA TGTGCCAGCAGTTTTAACAGGGGAGAGACCCAGTACTTC.

This clone was seen a single time. This chain links TRBV30 with TRBJ1-4; the match to TRBD1 covers 10 bases. The germline V gene has CDR1 GTSNPN and CDR2 SVGIG (reference sequence). Unmatched junction bases numbered 9, after V lost 5 bases and J lost 6 bases. The CDR3 sequence is 15 residues long. The CDR3 nucleotides read TGTGCCTGGCGCAACCCCGGGACAGGGGATGAAAAACTGTTTTTT. Its translation is CAWRNPGTGDEKLFF. Full variable domain (remainder filled in from reference TRBV30 and TRBJ1-4): SQTIHQWPATLVQPVGSPLSLECTVEGTSNPNLYWYRQAAGRGLQLLFYSVGIGQISSEVPQNLSASRPQDRQFILSSKKLLLSDSGFYLCAWRNPGTGDEKLFFGSGTQLSVL.

The chain links TRBV11-2 to TRBJ1-1; D not certain. Germline V gives CDR1 SGHAT, CDR2 FQNNGV. Trimming removed 1 base at V and 6 bases at J, with 9 bases between. The CDR3 runs 13 residues. CDR3 sequence (DNA): TGTGCCAGCAGCTTAGGCGCCCGGCCTGAAGCTTTCTTT. Its translation is CASSLGARPEAFF. Full variable domain (rest looked up from reference TRBV11-2 and TRBJ1-1): EAGVAQSPRYKIIEKRQSVAFWCNPISGHATLYWYQQILGQGPKLLIQFQNNGVVDDSQLPKDRFSAERLKGVDSTLKIQPAKLEDSAVYLCASSLGARPEAFFGQGTRLTVV.

The J gene is TRBJ1-1, the V gene TRBV9, with 11 bases aligning to TRBD1. V lost 4 bases and J lost 5; bases outside the gene matches: 10. Germline V gene sequence: CDR1 SGDLS, CDR2 YYNGEE. This CDR3 region has 16 residues. CDR3 residues: CASSPEGQGAWTEAFF. The CDR3 DNA reads as TGTGCCAGCAGCCCAGAAGGACAGGGGGCATGGACTGAAGCTTTCTTT. The full variable domain, rest sourced from reference TRBV9 and TRBJ1-1, is DSGVTQTPKHLITATGQRVTLRCSPRSGDLSVYWYQQSLDQGLQFLIQYYNGEERAKGNILERFSAQQFPDLHSELNLSSLELGDSALYFCASSPEGQGAWTEAFFGQGTRLTVV.